The TCR beta chain under discussion was sequenced for a study of cytomegalovirus exposure and HLA in healthy donors. In regard to this clone: Its antigen is not identified.

This CDR3 has 12 amino acids. The ends were cut back, 2 bases at V and 6 bases at J, with 7 bases in the middle. CDR1 and CDR2 from the germline V gene are SGHTA and FQGTGA. Primers for the PCR totalled 60 Vbeta and 13 Jbeta. The method was immunoSEQ multiplex PCR; TCRdb's version includes in-frame clones alone and lacks a portion of them. The sample includes some 140,000 clones, 80% of them seen just once. Study-wide points: Cytomegalovirus status was reportedly diagnosed by the classifier with high sensitivity and specificity. A further, later analysis showed that HLA-associated TCR beta chains (compared with equally common others) were more clonally expanded. In vitro, a few CMV-associated chains proved specific for CMV antigens. Accurate HLA-A and HLA-B prediction from TCR beta sequences was reported for most subjects.

V usage is TRBV7-3 and J usage is TRBJ1-1, with TRBD1 as a possible D gene (5 bases). What was sequenced was PBMCs. The source is a man aged 25-40 years in good health and CMV-seropositive. Here the CDR3 reads CASSLSGPEAFF. Here the CDR3 DNA reads TGTGCCAGCAGCTTATCAGGGCCTGAAGCTTTCTTT.